This TCR beta chain was identified during a study of T cell repertoires in cytomegalovirus infection. Study information: The authors used CMV epitopes that were HLA-C-restricted (recently identified) and HLA-B-restricted (well studied). The public TCR beta signatures pointed to both CMV infection and matching HLA type.

Worth noting for this clonotype: Its target is unknown.

Germline assignment: CDR1 DFQATT and CDR2 SNEGSKA (reference sequence). V lost 3 bases and J 1 base, leaving 10 bases between the germline ends. The CDR3 length is 14 residues. MiXCR, run by TCRdb on the reads, gives a single entry per CDR3 protein. The profile shows roughly 220,000 distinct CDR3 sequences, 35% to 40% of them singletons. This chain links TRBV20-1 with TRBJ2-1; tentative D call: TRBD2 (6 bases). Source: CD8+ T cells from cultured PBMCs, taken from culture after CMV antigen stimulation. The receptor was isolated from a human donor in good health (CMV status not recorded). Some clones in this sample may be carry-over from other donors' samples. CDR3 bases: TGCAGTGCTAGTAGCGGAGGTTCCTACAATGAGCAGTTCTTC. This sequence encodes CSASSGGSYNEQFF.